This is a list of T cell receptor beta chains from one sample in a study of regulatory T cells in long-lasting Graves disease. TCRdb reprocessed the multiplex PCR reads via MiXCR and lists one record per CDR3 protein. Of hundreds of thousands of distinct CDR3 sequences listed, 12% are singletons. This same sample was also part of a study on T cells in Graves' hyperthyroidism and ophthalmopathy.

The specimen comprised peripheral blood mononuclear cells (PBMCs), sampled at new diagnosis, from a patient treated with antithyroid drugs. These receptors originate from a woman in her thirties with Graves disease. Both conserved end residues are part of each CDR3. Each record gives: CDR3 protein, CDR3 DNA, D gene, J gene, clone size, V gene. The D gene is left open where the match is weak. The size of a clone is reported for some rows only, either as once, few or many, or as a class for expanded clones.

CSVGDTGYEQYF | TGCAGCGTGGGGGACACCGGATACGAGCAGTACTTC | NA | TRBJ2-7 | NA | TRBV29-1
CAWSVIGYGYTF | TGTGCCTGGAGTGTAATAGGATATGGCTACACCTTC | NA | TRBJ1-2 | few | TRBV30
CATSDPGQGYTGELFF | TGTGCCACCAGTGACCCTGGACAGGGCTACACCGGGGAGCTGTTTTTT | TRBD1 | TRBJ2-2 | many | TRBV24-1
CASGGDSFNEQFF | TGCGCCAGCGGGGGGGACAGCTTCAATGAGCAGTTCTTC | NA | TRBJ2-1 | NA | TRBV5-1
CASSVGGNNQPQHF | TGTGCCAGCAGCGTCGGGGGGAACAATCAGCCCCAGCATTTT | NA | TRBJ1-5 | few | TRBV9
CAWSSGVINQPQHF | TGTGCCTGGAGTTCAGGGGTTATCAATCAGCCCCAGCATTTT | NA | TRBJ1-5 | few | TRBV30
CASSFGPGQGTF | TGTGCCAGCAGCTTCGGACCCGGACAGGGCACCTTC | TRBD1 | TRBJ1-2 | few | TRBV7-2
CSARPLLAAPYEQYF | TGCAGTGCTAGGCCCCTACTAGCGGCCCCCTACGAGCAGTACTTC | TRBD2 | TRBJ2-7 | many | TRBV20-1
CASSSQTGVITEAFF | TGTGCCAGTAGTTCCCAGACAGGGGTGATAACTGAAGCTTTCTTT | TRBD1 | TRBJ1-1 | many | TRBV19
CSARVVNRAIPEAFF | TGCAGTGCTAGAGTTGTGAACAGGGCAATCCCTGAAGCTTTCTTT | NA | TRBJ1-1 | many | TRBV20-1
CASRVFGDTQYF | TGCGCCAGCAGGGTTTTTGGAGATACGCAGTATTTT | NA | TRBJ2-3 | many | TRBV5-1
CASSRKREVLNEQFF | TGTGCCAGCAGCAGGAAGCGGGAGGTCCTCAATGAGCAGTTCTTC | TRBD2 | TRBJ2-1 | many | TRBV7-9
CASSIVGITNQPQHF | TGTGCCAGTAGTATAGTCGGAATAACCAATCAGCCCCAGCATTTT | NA | TRBJ1-5 | many | TRBV19
CASRVLGHNEQFF | TGCGCCAGCAGGGTCCTAGGGCACAATGAGCAGTTCTTC | NA | TRBJ2-1 | many | TRBV5-1
CASSQDETDDGYTF | TGCGCCAGCAGCCAAGATGAGACCGACGATGGCTACACCTTC | NA | TRBJ1-2 | many | TRBV4-3
CSATRPRDRTDTQYF | TGCAGTGCTACCAGACCCCGGGACCGCACAGATACGCAGTATTTT | NA | TRBJ2-3 | many | TRBV20-1
CAIRTHRLAGDEQYF | TGTGCCATCAGGACGCATCGACTAGCGGGAGACGAGCAGTACTTC | TRBD2 | TRBJ2-7 | NA | TRBV10-3
CAWGDFEGRGSTEAFF | TGTGCCTGGGGCGATTTCGAGGGCAGGGGTAGCACTGAAGCTTTCTTT | NA | TRBJ1-1 | many | TRBV30
CASTTRATTGELFF | TGTGCCAGCACAACCCGGGCCACCACCGGGGAGCTGTTTTTT | NA | TRBJ2-2 | many | TRBV9
CASSLVLAGGRPYEQYF | TGTGCCAGCAGCTTAGTTCTCGCGGGAGGCCGACCGTACGAGCAGTACTTC | TRBD2 | TRBJ2-7 | many | TRBV7-2
CASSHEHGPRNTIYF | TGTGCCAGCAGCCACGAACACGGTCCCAGAAACACCATATATTTT | NA | TRBJ1-3 | many | TRBV14
CASSQPLLRLAGSVETQYF | TGCGCCAGCAGCCAACCTCTTCTAAGACTAGCGGGTAGCGTAGAGACCCAGTACTTC | TRBD2 | TRBJ2-5 | few | TRBV4-1
CASLVSGVNTDTQYF | TGCGCCAGCCTCGTTTCGGGGGTTAACACAGATACGCAGTATTTT | NA | TRBJ2-3 | few | TRBV5-1
CASSQDPTQGKIAKNIQYF | TGCGCCAGCAGCCAAGATCCGACCCAGGGGAAAATCGCCAAAAACATTCAGTACTTC | NA | TRBJ2-4 | NA | TRBV4-3
CASSPGATQPGVGETQYF | TGTGCCAGCAGCCCGGGAGCAACCCAACCCGGGGTCGGAGAGACCCAGTACTTC | NA | TRBJ2-5 | NA | TRBV7-9
CASRGGTATNEKLFF | TGTGCCAGCAGGGGGGGGACCGCAACTAATGAAAAACTGTTTTTT | NA | TRBJ1-4 | many | TRBV28
CAWSPLDYGYTF | TGTGCCTGGAGCCCCCTAGACTATGGCTACACCTTC | NA | TRBJ1-2 | NA | TRBV30
CASSERVVETQYF | TGTGCCAGCAGTGAGCGAGTGGTGGAGACCCAGTACTTC | NA | TRBJ2-5 | few | TRBV25-1
CASSTRDRGGETQYF | TGTGCCAGCAGTACCCGGGACAGGGGAGGAGAGACCCAGTACTTC | TRBD1 | TRBJ2-5 | NA | TRBV2
CSAATSGNPTYNEQFF | TGCAGTGCGGCGACTAGCGGGAACCCCACCTACAATGAGCAGTTCTTC | TRBD2 | TRBJ2-1 | many | TRBV20-1
CASSIASGSYEQYF | TGTGCCAGTAGTATCGCTAGCGGATCCTACGAGCAGTACTTC | TRBD2 | TRBJ2-7 | many | TRBV19
CASSPPSLDEQYF | TGTGCCAGCTCACCGCCATCCTTGGACGAGCAGTACTTC | NA | TRBJ2-7 | many | TRBV18
CASSQGLAGDNEQFF | TGTGCCAGCAGCCAAGGGCTAGCGGGAGACAATGAGCAGTTCTTC | TRBD2 | TRBJ2-1 | many | TRBV3-1
CASRRGGVRAGRSSGANVLTF | TGTGCCAGCAGGAGAGGCGGGGTAAGGGCGGGTCGCAGCTCTGGGGCCAACGTCCTGACTTTC | NA | TRBJ2-6 | many | TRBV27
CAISESTYRSTDTQYF | TGTGCCATCAGTGAGTCTACCTACAGAAGCACAGATACGCAGTATTTT | NA | TRBJ2-3 | many | TRBV10-3
CASSIVGTPLGDNTEAFF | TGTGCCAGTAGTATAGTAGGCACACCCCTCGGGGATAACACTGAAGCTTTCTTT | NA | TRBJ1-1 | NA | TRBV19